A selection of T cell receptor beta chains follows, all from one sample in a study of regulatory T cells in long-lasting Graves disease. TCRdb recomputed calls from the multiplex PCR reads with MiXCR, one row per CDR3 protein. The repertoire consists of 440,000 or so distinct CDR3 sequences, with 15% occurring once and the leading ten covering 16%. These data were also reused for a study on T cells in Graves' hyperthyroidism and ophthalmopathy.

The sample in question was peripheral blood mononuclear cells (PBMCs), obtained at new diagnosis, from a patient treated with antithyroid drugs. All receptors derive from a woman aged 25 to 45 with Graves disease. CDR3s include the opening cysteine and the closing phenylalanine or tryptophan. A D gene is named only where the DNA matches it firmly. Some rows mark clone size as missing; the rest say once, few, many or name a class of expanded clone.

CDR3 protein: CASGQGTASYNEQFF
CDR3 DNA: TGTGCCAGCGGACAGGGGACAGCCTCCTACAATGAGCAGTTCTTC
D gene: TRBD1
clone size: -
V gene: TRBV25-1
J gene: TRBJ2-1

CDR3 protein: CASSATGRNEKLFF
CDR3 DNA: TGTGCCAGCAGCGCTACAGGGCGTAATGAAAAACTGTTTTTT
D gene: -
clone size: -
V gene: TRBV11-1
J gene: TRBJ1-4

CDR3 protein: CAWTGTVNTEAFF
CDR3 DNA: TGTGCCTGGACGGGGACAGTGAACACTGAAGCTTTCTTT
D gene: TRBD1
clone size: many
V gene: TRBV30
J gene: TRBJ1-1

CDR3 protein: CASSESGTHHSYEQYF
CDR3 DNA: TGTGCCAGCAGTGAAAGTGGGACACACCACTCTTACGAGCAGTACTTC
D gene: -
clone size: many
V gene: TRBV2
J gene: TRBJ2-7

CDR3 protein: CASSLASPNEQFF
CDR3 DNA: TGTGCCAGCAGTTTGGCCTCACCGAACGAGCAGTTCTTC
D gene: -
clone size: many
V gene: TRBV28
J gene: TRBJ2-1

CDR3 protein: CASSYGGATEAFF
CDR3 DNA: TGTGCCAGCAGTTACGGGGGTGCCACTGAAGCTTTCTTT
D gene: -
clone size: many
V gene: TRBV6-2/TRBV6-3
J gene: TRBJ1-1

CDR3 protein: CASSLGQEFEAFF
CDR3 DNA: TGTGCCAGCAGCTTGGGACAGGAGTTCGAAGCTTTCTTT
D gene: -
clone size: many
V gene: TRBV5-4
J gene: TRBJ1-1

CDR3 protein: CASSQGASTDTQYF
CDR3 DNA: TGTGCCAGCAGCCAAGGGGCTAGCACAGATACGCAGTATTTT
D gene: -
clone size: many
V gene: TRBV3-1
J gene: TRBJ2-3

CDR3 protein: CASTGQGGSGANVLTF
CDR3 DNA: TGTGCCAGCACGGGGCAGGGGGGATCTGGGGCCAACGTCCTGACTTTC
D gene: -
clone size: -
V gene: TRBV13
J gene: TRBJ2-6

CDR3 protein: CASNHRGLTYNEQFF
CDR3 DNA: TGTGCCAGTAACCATCGGGGACTAACCTACAATGAGCAGTTCTTC
D gene: TRBD2
clone size: few
V gene: TRBV19
J gene: TRBJ2-1

CDR3 protein: CASSSRLAGGPMYF
CDR3 DNA: TGTGCCAGCAGCTCCCGGCTAGCGGGAGGGCCAATGTATTTT
D gene: TRBD2
clone size: few
V gene: TRBV7-2
J gene: TRBJ2-3

CDR3 protein: CASSGTGIRGAFF
CDR3 DNA: TGTGCCAGCAGTGGGACAGGGATACGCGGAGCTTTCTTT
D gene: TRBD1
clone size: many
V gene: TRBV7-3
J gene: TRBJ1-1

CDR3 protein: CASSITSYGPNTEAFF
CDR3 DNA: TGTGCCAGCAGCATTACGTCTTATGGGCCGAACACTGAAGCTTTCTTT
D gene: -
clone size: -
V gene: TRBV7-3
J gene: TRBJ1-1

CDR3 protein: CASSSTGRGLETQYF
CDR3 DNA: TGTGCCAGCAGTTCCACGGGTCGAGGGCTAGAGACCCAGTACTTC
D gene: -
clone size: -
V gene: TRBV12-3/TRBV12-4
J gene: TRBJ2-5

CDR3 protein: CASSSRNGYQETQYF
CDR3 DNA: TGTGCCAGCAGTTCTAGAAACGGGTACCAAGAGACCCAGTACTTC
D gene: -
clone size: few
V gene: TRBV28
J gene: TRBJ2-5

CDR3 protein: CASSLAGVAHTDTQYF
CDR3 DNA: TGTGCCAGCAGTCTAGCGGGGGTGGCGCACACAGATACGCAGTATTTT
D gene: TRBD2
clone size: many
V gene: TRBV28
J gene: TRBJ2-3

CDR3 protein: CASSLGGDSPYNEQFF
CDR3 DNA: TGTGCCAGCAGCTTAGGGGGAGACAGCCCATACAATGAGCAGTTCTTC
D gene: -
clone size: many
V gene: TRBV7-2
J gene: TRBJ2-1

CDR3 protein: CASSLRDGITDTQYF
CDR3 DNA: TGTGCCAGCAGCTTGCGGGACGGGATCACAGATACGCAGTATTTT
D gene: -
clone size: many
V gene: TRBV11-2
J gene: TRBJ2-3

CDR3 protein: CSANRGGITDTQYF
CDR3 DNA: TGCAGTGCCAATCGGGGGGGGATCACAGATACGCAGTATTTT
D gene: TRBD2
clone size: many
V gene: TRBV20-1
J gene: TRBJ2-3

CDR3 protein: CTWSVGASGRAIGEQFF
CDR3 DNA: TGTACCTGGAGTGTGGGAGCTAGCGGGAGGGCCATAGGTGAGCAGTTCTTC
D gene: TRBD2
clone size: few
V gene: TRBV30
J gene: TRBJ2-1

CDR3 protein: CAISEPQQGDNTQYF
CDR3 DNA: TGTGCCATCAGTGAACCCCAGCAGGGCGATAATACGCAGTATTTT
D gene: -
clone size: -
V gene: TRBV10-3
J gene: TRBJ2-3

CDR3 protein: CASSFSSKVSSGANVLTF
CDR3 DNA: TGTGCCAGCAGTTTTTCCTCGAAGGTTAGCTCTGGGGCCAACGTCCTGACTTTC
D gene: -
clone size: many
V gene: TRBV12-3/TRBV12-4
J gene: TRBJ2-6

CDR3 protein: CAWSKDGADGELFF
CDR3 DNA: TGTGCCTGGAGTAAGGATGGGGCTGACGGGGAGCTGTTTTTT
D gene: -
clone size: many
V gene: TRBV30
J gene: TRBJ2-2

CDR3 protein: CASSDQEWALAKNIQYF
CDR3 DNA: TGTGCCAGCAGTGATCAGGAATGGGCACTAGCCAAAAACATTCAGTACTTC
D gene: -
clone size: many
V gene: TRBV2
J gene: TRBJ2-4

CDR3 protein: CASSEEPGLAGARSYNEQFF
CDR3 DNA: TGTGCCAGCAGTGAAGAACCGGGACTAGCGGGAGCGCGCTCCTACAATGAGCAGTTCTTC
D gene: TRBD2
clone size: many
V gene: TRBV2
J gene: TRBJ2-1

CDR3 protein: CVRDRGDEQYF
CDR3 DNA: TGTGTAAGGGACAGGGGGGACGAGCAGTACTTC
D gene: TRBD1
clone size: -
V gene: TRBV28
J gene: TRBJ2-7

CDR3 protein: CASSVATSVNEQFF
CDR3 DNA: TGTGCCAGCAGCGTAGCTACTAGCGTGAATGAGCAGTTCTTC
D gene: TRBD2
clone size: many
V gene: TRBV9
J gene: TRBJ2-1

CDR3 protein: CASSLASGSEQYF
CDR3 DNA: TGTGCCAGCAGCTTGGCTAGCGGGAGCGAGCAGTACTTC
D gene: TRBD2
clone size: many
V gene: TRBV7-3
J gene: TRBJ2-7

CDR3 protein: CASSYSPRGLEKLFF
CDR3 DNA: TGTGCCAGCAGTTACTCTCCCAGGGGGCTCGAAAAACTGTTTTTT
D gene: TRBD1
clone size: many
V gene: TRBV6-2/TRBV6-3
J gene: TRBJ1-4

CDR3 protein: CASSYSAVLGTRGANVLTF
CDR3 DNA: TGTGCCAGCAGTTACTCCGCCGTTCTCGGGACGAGGGGGGCCAACGTCCTGACTTTC
D gene: -
clone size: -
V gene: TRBV6-5
J gene: TRBJ2-6

CDR3 protein: CAWSPPGMEYEQYF
CDR3 DNA: TGTGCCTGGAGCCCTCCAGGGATGGAATACGAGCAGTACTTC
D gene: -
clone size: -
V gene: TRBV30
J gene: TRBJ2-7